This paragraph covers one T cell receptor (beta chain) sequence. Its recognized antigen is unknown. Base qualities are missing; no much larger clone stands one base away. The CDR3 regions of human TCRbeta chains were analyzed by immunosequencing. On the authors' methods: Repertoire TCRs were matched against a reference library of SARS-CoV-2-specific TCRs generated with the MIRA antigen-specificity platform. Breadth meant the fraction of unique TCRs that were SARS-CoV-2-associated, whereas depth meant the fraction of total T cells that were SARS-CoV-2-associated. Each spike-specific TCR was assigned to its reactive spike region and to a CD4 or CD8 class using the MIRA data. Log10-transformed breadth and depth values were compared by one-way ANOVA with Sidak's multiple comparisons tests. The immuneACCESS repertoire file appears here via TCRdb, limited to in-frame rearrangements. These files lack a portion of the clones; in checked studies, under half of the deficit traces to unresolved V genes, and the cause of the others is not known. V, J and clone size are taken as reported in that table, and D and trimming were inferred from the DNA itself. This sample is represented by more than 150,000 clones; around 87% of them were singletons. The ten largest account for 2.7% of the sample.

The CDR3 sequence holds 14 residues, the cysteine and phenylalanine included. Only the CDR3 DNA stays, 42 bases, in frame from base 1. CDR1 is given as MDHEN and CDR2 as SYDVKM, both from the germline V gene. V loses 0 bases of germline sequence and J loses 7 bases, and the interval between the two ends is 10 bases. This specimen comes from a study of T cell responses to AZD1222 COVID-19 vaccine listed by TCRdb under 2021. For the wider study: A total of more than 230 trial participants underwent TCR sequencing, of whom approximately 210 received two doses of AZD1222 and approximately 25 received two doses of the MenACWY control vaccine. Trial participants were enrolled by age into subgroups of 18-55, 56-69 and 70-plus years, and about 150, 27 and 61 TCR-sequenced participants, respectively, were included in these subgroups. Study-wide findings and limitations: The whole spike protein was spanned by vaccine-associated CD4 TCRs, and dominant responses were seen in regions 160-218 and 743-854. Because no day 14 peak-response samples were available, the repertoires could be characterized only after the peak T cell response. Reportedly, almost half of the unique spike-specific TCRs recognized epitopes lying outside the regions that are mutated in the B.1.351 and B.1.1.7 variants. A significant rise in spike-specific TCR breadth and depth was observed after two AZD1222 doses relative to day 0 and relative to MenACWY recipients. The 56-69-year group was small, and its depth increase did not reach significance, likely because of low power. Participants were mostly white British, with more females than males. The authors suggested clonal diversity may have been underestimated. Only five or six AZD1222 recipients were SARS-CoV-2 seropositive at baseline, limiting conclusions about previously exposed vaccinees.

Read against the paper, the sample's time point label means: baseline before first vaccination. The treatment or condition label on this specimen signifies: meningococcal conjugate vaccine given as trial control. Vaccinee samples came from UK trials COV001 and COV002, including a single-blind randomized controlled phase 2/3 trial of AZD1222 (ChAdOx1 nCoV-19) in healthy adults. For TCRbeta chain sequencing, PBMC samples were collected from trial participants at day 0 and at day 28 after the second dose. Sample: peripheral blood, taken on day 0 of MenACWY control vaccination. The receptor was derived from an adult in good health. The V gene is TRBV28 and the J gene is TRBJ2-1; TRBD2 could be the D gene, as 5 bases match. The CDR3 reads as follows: CASSLWDSINEQFF. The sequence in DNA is TGTGCCAGCAGTTTATGGGACTCTATTAATGAGCAGTTCTTC.